The subject of this entry is one T cell receptor beta chain. Its antigen remains unidentified. Trimming shortened V by 4 bases and J by 5 bases, and 11 bases separated the two germline ends. The CDR3 runs to 13 residues. Germline V CDR1 and CDR2: SEHNR, FQNEAQ (reference sequence). The data are from a study of OX40 agonist ivuxolimab in advanced cancers. Study-level findings and limits: Near-lowest levels of clonal expansion characterized partial responders at 0.1-3.0 mg/kg.

Assay: immunoSEQ multiplex PCR; the TCRdb copy retains only in-frame clones and omits some. The sample yields tens of thousands of clones, 80% to 90% seen once. The sequences come from CD4+ or CD8+ T cells sorted from blood, collected in a trial of the OX40 agonist ivuxolimab. The sequence derives from an adult with an advanced solid tumor such as melanoma, head and neck, liver or kidney cancer. This sequence joins TRBV7-9 and TRBJ2-5; D gene unclear. The CDR3 is CASSSYPWETQYF. CDR3 nucleotide sequence: TGTGCCAGCAGCTCCTACCCTTGGGAGACCCAGTACTTC. The full variable domain, with the rest looked up from reference TRBV7-9 and TRBJ2-5, is DTGVSQNPRHKITKRGQNVTFRCDPISEHNRLYWYRQTLGQGPEFLTYFQNEAQLEKSRLLSDRFSAERPKGSFSTLEIQRTEQGDSAMYLCASSSYPWETQYFGPGTRLLVL.